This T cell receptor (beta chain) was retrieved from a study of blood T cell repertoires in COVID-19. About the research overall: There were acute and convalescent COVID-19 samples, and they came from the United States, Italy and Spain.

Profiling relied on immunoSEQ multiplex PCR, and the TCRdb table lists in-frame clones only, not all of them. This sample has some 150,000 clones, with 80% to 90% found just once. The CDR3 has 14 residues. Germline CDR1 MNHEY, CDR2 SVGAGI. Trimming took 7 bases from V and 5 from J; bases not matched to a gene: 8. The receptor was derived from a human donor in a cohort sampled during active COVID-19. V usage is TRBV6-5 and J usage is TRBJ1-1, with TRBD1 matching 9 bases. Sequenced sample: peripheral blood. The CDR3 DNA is TGTGCCAGCAATCCACAGGGGGCGAGGACTGAAGCTTTCTTT. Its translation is CASNPQGARTEAFF.